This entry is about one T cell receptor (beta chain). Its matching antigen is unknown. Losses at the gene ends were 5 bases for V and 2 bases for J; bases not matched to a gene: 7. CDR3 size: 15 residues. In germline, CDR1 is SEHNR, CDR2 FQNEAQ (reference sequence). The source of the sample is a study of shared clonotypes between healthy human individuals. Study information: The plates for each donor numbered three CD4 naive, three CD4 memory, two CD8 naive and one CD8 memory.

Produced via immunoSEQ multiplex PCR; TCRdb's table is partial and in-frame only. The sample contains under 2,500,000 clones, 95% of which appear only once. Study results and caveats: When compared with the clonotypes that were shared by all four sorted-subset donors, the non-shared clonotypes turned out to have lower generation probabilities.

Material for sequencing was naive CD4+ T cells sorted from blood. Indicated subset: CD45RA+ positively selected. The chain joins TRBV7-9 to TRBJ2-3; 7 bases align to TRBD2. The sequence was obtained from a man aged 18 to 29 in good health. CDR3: CASSQRLADTDTQYF. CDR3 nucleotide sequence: TGTGCCAGCAGCCAGCGACTAGCAGACACAGATACGCAGTATTTT. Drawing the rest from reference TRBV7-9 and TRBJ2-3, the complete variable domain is DTGVSQNPRHKITKRGQNVTFRCDPISEHNRLYWYRQTLGQGPEFLTYFQNEAQLEKSRLLSDRFSAERPKGSFSTLEIQRTEQGDSAMYLCASSQRLADTDTQYFGPGTRLTVL.